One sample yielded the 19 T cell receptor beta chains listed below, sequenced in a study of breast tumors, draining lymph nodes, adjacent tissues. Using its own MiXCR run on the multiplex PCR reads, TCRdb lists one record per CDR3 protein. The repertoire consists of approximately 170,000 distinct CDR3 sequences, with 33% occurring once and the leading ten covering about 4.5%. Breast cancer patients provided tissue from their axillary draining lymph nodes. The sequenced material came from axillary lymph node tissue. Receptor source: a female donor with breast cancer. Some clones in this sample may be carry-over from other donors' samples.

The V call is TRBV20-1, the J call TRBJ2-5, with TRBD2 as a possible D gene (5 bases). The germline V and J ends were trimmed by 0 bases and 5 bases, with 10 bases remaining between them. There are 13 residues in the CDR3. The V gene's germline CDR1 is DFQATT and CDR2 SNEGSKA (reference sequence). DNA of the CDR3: TGCAGTGCTAGAGATTCCGGGATTGAGACCCAGTACTTC. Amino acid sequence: CSARDSGIETQYF.

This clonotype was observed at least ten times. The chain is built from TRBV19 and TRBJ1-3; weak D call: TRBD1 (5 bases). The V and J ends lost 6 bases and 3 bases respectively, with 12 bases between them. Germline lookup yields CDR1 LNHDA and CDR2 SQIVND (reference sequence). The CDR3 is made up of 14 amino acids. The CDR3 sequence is CASREGALGNTIYF. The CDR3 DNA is TGTGCCAGTAGAGAAGGGGCCCTTGGAAACACCATATATTTT.

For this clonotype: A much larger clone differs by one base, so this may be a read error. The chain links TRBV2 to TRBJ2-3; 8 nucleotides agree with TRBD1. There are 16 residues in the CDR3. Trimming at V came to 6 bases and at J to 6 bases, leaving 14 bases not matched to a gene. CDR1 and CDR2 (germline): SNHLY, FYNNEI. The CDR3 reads CASSPGQGRMTDTQYF. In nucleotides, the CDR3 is TGTGCCAGCAGCCCAGGACAGGGAAGAATGACGGATACGCAGTATTTT.

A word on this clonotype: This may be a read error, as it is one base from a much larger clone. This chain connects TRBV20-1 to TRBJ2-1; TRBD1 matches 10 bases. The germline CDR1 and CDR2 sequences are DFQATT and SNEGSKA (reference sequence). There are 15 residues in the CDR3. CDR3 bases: TGCAGTGCTAGAGATGTAAGGACAGGGGGTAATGGGCAGTTCTTC. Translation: CSARDVRTGGNGQFF.

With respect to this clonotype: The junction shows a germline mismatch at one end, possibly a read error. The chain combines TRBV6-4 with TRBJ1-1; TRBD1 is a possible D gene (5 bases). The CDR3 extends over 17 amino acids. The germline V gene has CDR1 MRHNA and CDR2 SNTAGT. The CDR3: CASSHSTGDWTNTEAFF. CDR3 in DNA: TGTGCCAGCAGTCACTCGACGGGGGATTGGACGAACACTGAAGCTTTCTTT.

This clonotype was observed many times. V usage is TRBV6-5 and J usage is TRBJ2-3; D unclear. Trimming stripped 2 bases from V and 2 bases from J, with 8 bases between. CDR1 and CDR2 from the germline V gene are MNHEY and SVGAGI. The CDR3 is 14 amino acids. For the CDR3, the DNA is TGTGCCAGCAGTTACGGACCGCTCACAGATACGCAGTATTTT. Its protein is CASSYGPLTDTQYF.

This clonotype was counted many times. The CDR3 is CASSQQIPWSGGGRNEQFF. In DNA form, the CDR3 reads TGCGCCAGCAGCCAACAGATACCTTGGTCAGGGGGAGGTCGCAATGAGCAGTTCTTC. The V call is TRBV4-1, the J call TRBJ2-1; D perhaps matches TRBD1 (7 bases). The CDR3 consists of 19 residues. Germline V gene sequence: CDR1 MGHRA, CDR2 YSYEKL. The ends were cut back, 2 bases at V and 6 bases at J, with 26 bases in the middle.

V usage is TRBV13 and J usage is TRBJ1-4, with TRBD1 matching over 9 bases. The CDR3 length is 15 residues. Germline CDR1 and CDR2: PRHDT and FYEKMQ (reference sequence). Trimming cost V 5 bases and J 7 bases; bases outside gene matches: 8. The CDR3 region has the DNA TGTGCCAGCAGCCCAGGACAGGGGATGGGTGAAAAACTGTTTTTT. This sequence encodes CASSPGQGMGEKLFF.

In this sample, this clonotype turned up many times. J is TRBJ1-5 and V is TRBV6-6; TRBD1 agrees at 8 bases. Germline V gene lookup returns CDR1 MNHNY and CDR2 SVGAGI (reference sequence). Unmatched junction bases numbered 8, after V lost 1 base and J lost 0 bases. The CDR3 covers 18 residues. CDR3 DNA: TGTGCCAGCAGTTACTATAGACAGGGGAGTTATAGCAATCAGCCCCAGCATTTT. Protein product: CASSYYRQGSYSNQPQHF.

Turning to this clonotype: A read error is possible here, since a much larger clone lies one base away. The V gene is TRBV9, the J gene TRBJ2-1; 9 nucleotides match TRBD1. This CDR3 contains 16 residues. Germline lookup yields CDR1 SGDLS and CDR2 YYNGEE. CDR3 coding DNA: TGTGCCAGCAGCCCTCGCCGGGACAGGGAAGGCAATGAGCAGTCCTTC. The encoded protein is CASSPRRDREGNEQSF.

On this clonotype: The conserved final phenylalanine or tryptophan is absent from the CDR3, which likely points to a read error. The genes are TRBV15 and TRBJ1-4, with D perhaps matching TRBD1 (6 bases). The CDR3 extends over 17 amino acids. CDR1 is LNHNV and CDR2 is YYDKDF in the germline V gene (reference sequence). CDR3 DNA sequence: TGTGCCACCAGCGCGCGGCGGAGGGGGGCAACTAATGTAAAACTGTTTCTT. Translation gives CATSARRRGATNVKLFL.

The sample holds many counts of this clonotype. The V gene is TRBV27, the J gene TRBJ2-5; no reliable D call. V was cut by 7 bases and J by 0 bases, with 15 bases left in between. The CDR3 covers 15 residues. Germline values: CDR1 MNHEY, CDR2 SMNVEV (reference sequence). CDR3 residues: CASMERAGYQETQYF. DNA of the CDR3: TGTGCCAGCATGGAACGGGCAGGATACCAAGAGACCCAGTACTTC.

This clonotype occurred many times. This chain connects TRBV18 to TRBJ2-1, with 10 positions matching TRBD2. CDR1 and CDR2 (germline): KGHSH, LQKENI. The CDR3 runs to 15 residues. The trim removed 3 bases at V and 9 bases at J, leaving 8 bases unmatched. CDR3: CASSPGTSVGGEQFF. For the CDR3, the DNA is TGTGCCAGCTCACCCGGGACTAGCGTGGGGGGTGAGCAGTTCTTC.

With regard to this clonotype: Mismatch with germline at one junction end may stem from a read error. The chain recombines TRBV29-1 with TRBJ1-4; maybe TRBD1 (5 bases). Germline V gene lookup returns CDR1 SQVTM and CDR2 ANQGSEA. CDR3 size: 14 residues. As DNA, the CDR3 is TGCAGCGTAGGGACGGGGGGAAACAATGAAAAAATGTTTTTT. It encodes CSVGTGGNNEKMFF.

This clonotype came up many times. The chain's CDR3 is CASSQSTAESNYGYTF. CDR3 sequence (DNA): TGTGCCAGCAGCCAATCCACAGCGGAGAGTAACTATGGCTACACCTTC. V is TRBV16 and J is TRBJ1-2; D is ambiguous. This CDR3 region has 16 residues. Trimming left V 0 bases short and J 1 base short, with 12 bases between. Germline lookup yields CDR1 KGHSY and CDR2 FQNENV. The full variable domain, completed using reference TRBV16 and TRBJ1-2, is GEEVAQTPKHLVRGEGQKAKLYCAPIKGHSYVFWYQQVLKNEFKFLISFQNENVFDETGMPKERFSAKCLPNSPCSLEIQATKLEDSAVYFCASSQSTAESNYGYTFGSGTRLTVV.

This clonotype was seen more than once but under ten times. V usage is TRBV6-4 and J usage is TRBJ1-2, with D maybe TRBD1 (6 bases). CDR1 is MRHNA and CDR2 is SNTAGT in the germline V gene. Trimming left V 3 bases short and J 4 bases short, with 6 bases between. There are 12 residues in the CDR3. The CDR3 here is CASSEQGYGYTF. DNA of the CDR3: TGTGCCAGCAGTGAACAGGGCTATGGCTACACCTTC.

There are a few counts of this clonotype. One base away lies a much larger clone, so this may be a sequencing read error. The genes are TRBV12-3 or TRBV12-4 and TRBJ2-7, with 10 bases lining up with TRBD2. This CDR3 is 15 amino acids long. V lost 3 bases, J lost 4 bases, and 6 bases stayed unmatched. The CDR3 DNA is TGTGCCAGCAGTTTCGAAGCGGGAGGGGGTTACGAGCAGTACTTC. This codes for CASSFEAGGGYEQYF.

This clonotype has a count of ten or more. The CDR3 DNA reads TGTGCCAGCAGCCAGGGGGCGGGGGGGCGAACGCAGTTCTTC. Residues: CASSQGAGGRTQFF. J is TRBJ2-1 and V is TRBV7-2; tentative D call: TRBD2 (9 bases). The CDR3 has 14 amino acids. Trimming stripped 5 bases from V and 12 bases from J, with 20 bases between. Germline CDR1 and CDR2: SGHTA and FQGNSA.

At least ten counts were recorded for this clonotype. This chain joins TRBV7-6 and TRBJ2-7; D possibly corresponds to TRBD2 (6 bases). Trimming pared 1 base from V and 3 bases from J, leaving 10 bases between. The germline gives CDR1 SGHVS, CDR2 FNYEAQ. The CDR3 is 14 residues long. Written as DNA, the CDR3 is TGTGCCAGCAGCTTAGAGAAGGGAGGCTACGAGCAGTACTTC. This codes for CASSLEKGGYEQYF.